This TCR beta chain appears in the sequencing data of a study of OX40 agonist ivuxolimab in advanced cancers. Background for the entire study: Ivuxolimab was a fully human IgG2 agonistic monoclonal antibody targeting the costimulatory receptor OX40 (CD134). Intravenous ivuxolimab was administered to patients every 2 weeks at six dose levels: 0.01, 0.1, 0.3, 1.5, 3 and 10 mg/kg. Prior anti-PD-1, anti-PD-L1 or anti-CTLA-4 therapy was permitted, and checkpoint inhibitors had been received by about 36% of dose-escalation patients. Peripheral TCRbeta sequencing was intended to test whether TCR sequence diversity was altered and clonal T-cell expansion was caused by ivuxolimab. Partial responses occurred in three dose-escalation patients, of whom one had hepatocellular carcinoma and two had cutaneous melanoma. The monotherapy dose-escalation portion (N of about 50 patients) of the phase I ivuxolimab trial is reported in the paper. In the dose-escalation cohort, approximately 82% of patients were male, and the mean age was around 60 years, with a range of roughly 20 to 79. Of the roughly 51 patients in dose escalation, about 19 had hepatocellular carcinoma, around 15 had melanoma, 9 had renal cell carcinoma and 9 had head and neck cancer.

Patients with autoimmune disease history or receiving systemic immunosuppression were excluded from the trial. Peripheral blood for TCR sequencing was collected from all dose cohorts at baseline, on cycle 4 day 1, and on cycle 7 day 1. Samples were obtained from an open-label, multicenter, first-in-human phase I dose-escalation trial of ivuxolimab. The trial enrolled adults with locally advanced or metastatic head and neck squamous cell, hepatocellular, melanoma or renal cell carcinoma. CD4+ and CD8+ T cells were sorted separately from peripheral blood before TCR sequencing. The germline V gene supplies CDR1 SGHDN and CDR2 FVKESK. Trimming at the junction amounts to 0 bases on V and 5 bases on J, and the germline ends lie 7 bases apart. CDR3 length: 13 amino acids, cysteine to phenylalanine. Only CDR3 DNA remains: 39 bases, in frame from the first base. Genomic DNA was isolated from the sorted cells so that the TCRbeta CDR3 region could be sequenced. The immunoSEQ Assay was used for sequencing of TCRbeta CDR3 regions. TCRdb limited this immuneACCESS table to in-frame rearrangements with V and J called. A share of clones is missing; checked studies link under half to unresolved V genes, and the rest is unexplained. The sample has about 7,900 clones on record, about 88% of them singletons. The top ten hold more than 25% of the sample.

The paper as a whole reports these results and caveats: At doses from 0.1 to 3.0 mg/kg, clonal expansion was seen in both CD4+ and CD8+ blood T cells between baseline and week 6. After ivuxolimab, CD8+ T cells had more expanded clones than CD4+ T cells on average. Low levels of normalized T-cell clonal expansion were also shown by some nonresponding patients. In the 0.1-3.0 mg/kg groups, partial responders were among the patients with the lowest normalized peripheral clonal expansion, particularly in CD8+ T cells. The antigen specificity of the peripheral T cells that underwent clonal expansion was not determined.

Regarding this clone: The antigen it recognizes is unknown. Base qualities are not at hand, and no much larger clone is one base apart.

Sequenced here: CD4+ or CD8+ T cells sorted from blood, sampled in a trial of the OX40 agonist ivuxolimab. This receptor was identified in an adult with an advanced solid tumor such as melanoma, head and neck, liver or kidney cancer. This sequence uses TRBV14 and TRBJ2-5; no D segment can be confidently identified. The nucleotide sequence reads as follows: TGTGCCAGCAGCCAAGATCCTTCCGAGACCCAGTACTTC. It encodes CASSQDPSETQYF.